The TCR beta chain described here comes from a study of shared clonotypes between healthy human individuals. Turning to the study itself: With ages of 18 to 49, the donors were a couple of women and a few men. Study observations and caveats: Some clonotypes were shared by all four sorted-subset donors, while others were not shared. The non-shared ones had lower generation probabilities than the shared ones.

This CDR3 contains 16 residues. Deletions cut 1 base from V and 1 base from J, with 14 bases between. Germline loops: CDR1 MDHEN, CDR2 SYDVKM. Points on this clone: The antigen remains unidentified. The same CDR3 can be traced to other DNA sequences in this sample.

Deep level was the assay's run setting. Some clones are missing from TCRdb's copy, which holds only in-frame ones; the method was immunoSEQ multiplex PCR. The sample lists 2 million to 2.5 million clones; more than 85% were seen once. The source is a man aged 18 to 29 in good health. Some clones in this sample may be carry-over from other donors' samples. Sequencing was performed on naive CD4+ T cells from PBMCs. Subset: CD45RA+ positively selected. The chain has TRBV28 and TRBJ2-7, with D perhaps TRBD1 or TRBD2 (5 bases each). CDR3 protein: CASSLLGTSGSYEQYF. The CDR3 DNA is TGTGCCAGCAGTTTATTGGGGACCTCGGGGTCCTACGAGCAGTACTTC.